This T cell receptor beta chain was sequenced in a study of identical twins. Study conclusions and caveats: Where beta out-of-frame sequences were concerned, excess twin sharing was weaker. Twin-shared out-of-frame alpha sequences were enriched for low generation probability.

Points on this clonotype: Its antigen is as yet unknown.

Through template switching, a universal primer site was introduced, and the cDNA contained unique molecular identifiers. MiXCR, run by TCRdb on the 5' RACE reads, gives a single entry per CDR3 protein. The sample consists of some 500,000 distinct CDR3 sequences, 14% of them appearing once. All donors comprised healthy Caucasians. Germline V gene sequence: CDR1 LGHDT, CDR2 YNNKEL (reference sequence). This CDR3 has 16 amino acids. The V end lost 1 base, the J end lost 0 bases, and 9 bases lay between the germline ends. The same data also went into a second study, on yellow fever vaccine responses in identical twins.

Sequencing was done on a sample of CD4+ T cells sorted from blood. This chain uses TRBV3-1 with TRBJ2-2; D is tentatively TRBD1 or TRBD2 (5 bases each). The source is a woman in her late teens or twenties in good health. CDR3 region: CASSQGGATNTGELFF. In DNA form, the CDR3 reads TGTGCCAGCAGCCAAGGAGGGGCTACGAACACCGGGGAGCTGTTTTTT.